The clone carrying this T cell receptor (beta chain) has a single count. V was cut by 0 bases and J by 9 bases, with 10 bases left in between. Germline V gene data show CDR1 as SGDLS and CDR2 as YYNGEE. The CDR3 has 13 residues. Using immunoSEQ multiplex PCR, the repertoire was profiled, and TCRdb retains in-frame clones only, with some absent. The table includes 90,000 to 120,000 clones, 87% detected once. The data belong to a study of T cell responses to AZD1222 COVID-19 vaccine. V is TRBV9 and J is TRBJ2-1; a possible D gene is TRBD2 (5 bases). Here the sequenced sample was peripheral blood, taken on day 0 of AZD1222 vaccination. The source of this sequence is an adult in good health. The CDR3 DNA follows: TGTGCCAGCAGCGTAGTGGGAGTAGGTGAGCAGTTCTTC. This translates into CASSVVGVGEQFF.